The rows below give T cell receptor beta chains drawn from one sample of a study of shared clonotypes between healthy human individuals. Data came from immunoSEQ multiplex PCR; TCRdb stores just in-frame clones and leaves some out. The sample shows 2 million to 2.5 million clones, roughly 95% of them seen only once. Sequenced material: naive CD8+ T cells sorted from blood. These receptors were collected from a man aged 18 to 30 in good health. Both conserved end residues are part of each CDR3. D genes are given only for firm matches.

d_gene	j_gene	v_gene	CDR3aa	CDR3nt
-	TRBJ1-6	TRBV5-8	CASSLGLNSPLHF	TGTGCCAGCAGCTTGGGACTCAATTCACCCCTCCACTTT
-	TRBJ1-5	TRBV25-1	CASSEGGNQPQHF	TGTGCCAGCAGTGAGGGGGGCAATCAGCCCCAGCATTTT
-	TRBJ1-5	TRBV7-8	CASSLAIGERGNQPQHF	TGTGCCAGCAGCTTAGCGATAGGGGAGAGGGGCAATCAGCCCCAGCATTTT
-	TRBJ2-7	TRBV11-2	CASSEGQGSPYEQYF	TGTGCCAGCAGCGAGGGTCAGGGGTCCCCCTACGAGCAGTACTTC
-	TRBJ2-7	TRBV16	CASSLRQEGNHEQYF	TGTGCCAGCAGCCTCCGACAGGAGGGGAACCACGAGCAGTACTTC
-	TRBJ2-4	TRBV5-1	CASSLGLGAAKNIQYF	TGCGCCAGCAGCTTGGGTCTGGGGGCAGCCAAAAACATTCAGTACTTC
TRBD2	TRBJ2-1	TRBV4-3	CASSQATSGRYDNEQFF	TGCGCCAGCAGCCAAGCCACTAGCGGGAGGTACGACAATGAGCAGTTCTTC
TRBD1	TRBJ1-3	TRBV15	CATSRGTGPSSGNTIYF	TGTGCCACCAGCAGAGGGACAGGTCCGAGCTCTGGAAACACCATATATTTT
TRBD2	TRBJ2-1	TRBV9	CASSVPRDGTSGLNEQFF	TGTGCCAGCAGCGTCCCTAGGGACGGGACTAGCGGGCTCAATGAGCAGTTCTTC
-	TRBJ2-3	TRBV19	CASKGGGIPDTQYF	TGTGCCAGTAAGGGAGGGGGTATCCCAGATACGCAGTATTTT
-	TRBJ2-7	TRBV21-1	CASSKAQRLAGCHEQYF	TGTGCCAGCAGCAAAGCCCAGCGGCTAGCGGGCTGTCACGAGCAGTACTTC
TRBD1	TRBJ1-2	TRBV14	CASSQVDRGLDGYTF	TGTGCCAGCAGCCAGGTGGACAGGGGGCTCGATGGCTACACCTTC
-	TRBJ1-5	TRBV13	CASSSGDSNQPQHF	TGTGCCAGCAGCTCGGGTGATAGCAATCAGCCCCAGCATTTT
-	TRBJ1-4	TRBV11-2	CASSLDLWGAGYNEKLFF	TGTGCCAGCAGCTTAGATCTTTGGGGCGCAGGGTATAACGAAAAACTGTTTTTT
-	TRBJ2-1	TRBV7-9	CASSPDGIGIYNEQFF	TGTGCCAGCAGCCCCGATGGTATCGGAATCTACAATGAGCAGTTCTTC
TRBD2	TRBJ2-2	TRBV7-6	CASSFERDWSGELFF	TGTGCCAGCAGCTTCGAGCGGGATTGGAGCGGGGAGCTGTTTTTT
TRBD1	TRBJ2-7	TRBV4-3	CASSQERDSPFYEQYF	TGCGCCAGCAGCCAAGAACGGGACAGTCCTTTCTACGAGCAGTACTTC
-	TRBJ2-3	TRBV6-1	CASSEVDSTDTQYF	TGTGCCAGCAGTGAAGTAGATAGCACAGATACGCAGTATTTT